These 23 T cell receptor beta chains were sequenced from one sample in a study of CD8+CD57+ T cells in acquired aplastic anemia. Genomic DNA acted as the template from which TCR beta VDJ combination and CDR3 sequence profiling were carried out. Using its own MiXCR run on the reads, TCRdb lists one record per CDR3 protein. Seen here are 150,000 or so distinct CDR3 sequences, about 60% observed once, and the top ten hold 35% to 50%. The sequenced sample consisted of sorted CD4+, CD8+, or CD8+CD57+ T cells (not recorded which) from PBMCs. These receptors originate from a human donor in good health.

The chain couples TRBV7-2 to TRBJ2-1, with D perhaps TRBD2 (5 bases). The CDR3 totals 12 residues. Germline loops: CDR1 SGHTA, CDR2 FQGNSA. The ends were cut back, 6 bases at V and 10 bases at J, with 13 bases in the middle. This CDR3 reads CASSTSGREQFF. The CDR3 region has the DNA TGTGCCAGCAGTACCAGCGGTCGAGAGCAGTTCTTC.

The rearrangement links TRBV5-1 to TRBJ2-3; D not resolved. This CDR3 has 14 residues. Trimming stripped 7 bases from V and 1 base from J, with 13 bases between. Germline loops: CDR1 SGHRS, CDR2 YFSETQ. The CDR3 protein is CASVSDGGTDTQYF. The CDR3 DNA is TGCGCCAGCGTCAGTGATGGTGGCACAGATACGCAGTATTTT. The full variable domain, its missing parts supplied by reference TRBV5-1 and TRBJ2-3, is KAGVTQTPRYLIKTRGQQVTLSCSPISGHRSVSWYQQTPGQGLQFLFEYFSETQRNKGNFPGRFSGRQFSNSRSEMNVSTLELGDSALYLCASVSDGGTDTQYFGPGTRLTVL.

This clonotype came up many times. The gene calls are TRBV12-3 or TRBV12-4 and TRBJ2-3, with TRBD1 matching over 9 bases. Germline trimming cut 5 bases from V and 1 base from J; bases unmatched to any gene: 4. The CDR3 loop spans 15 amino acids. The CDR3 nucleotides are TGTGCCAGCAGTCAAACAGGGGGCGGCACAGATACGCAGTATTTT. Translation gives CASSQTGGGTDTQYF.

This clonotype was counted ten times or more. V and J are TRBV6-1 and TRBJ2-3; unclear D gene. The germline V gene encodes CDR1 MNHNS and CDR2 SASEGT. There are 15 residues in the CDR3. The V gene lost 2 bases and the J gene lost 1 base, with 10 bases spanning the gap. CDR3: CASSENRLRTDTQYF. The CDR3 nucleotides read TGTGCCAGCAGTGAAAACAGACTTCGCACAGATACGCAGTATTTT.

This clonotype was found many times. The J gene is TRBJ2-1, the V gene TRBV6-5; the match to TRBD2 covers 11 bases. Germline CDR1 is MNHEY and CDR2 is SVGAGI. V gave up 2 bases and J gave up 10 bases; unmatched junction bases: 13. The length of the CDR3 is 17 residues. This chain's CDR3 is CASSYLLASGRTEEQFF. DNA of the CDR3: TGTGCCAGCAGTTACCTCTTGGCTAGCGGGAGGACGGAAGAGCAGTTCTTC.

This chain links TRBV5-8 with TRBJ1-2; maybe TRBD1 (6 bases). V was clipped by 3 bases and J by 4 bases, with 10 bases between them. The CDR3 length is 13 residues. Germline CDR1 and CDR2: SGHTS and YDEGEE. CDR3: CASSSTGVYGYTF. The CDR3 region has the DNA TGTGCCAGCAGCTCGACAGGAGTCTATGGCTACACCTTC.

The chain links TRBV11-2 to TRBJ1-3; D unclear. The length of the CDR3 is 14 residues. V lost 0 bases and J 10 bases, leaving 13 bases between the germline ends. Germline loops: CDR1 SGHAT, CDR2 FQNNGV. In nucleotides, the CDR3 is TGTGCCAGCAGCTTAGATCCAGCGGGAGGTACCATATATTTT. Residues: CASSLDPAGGTIYF.

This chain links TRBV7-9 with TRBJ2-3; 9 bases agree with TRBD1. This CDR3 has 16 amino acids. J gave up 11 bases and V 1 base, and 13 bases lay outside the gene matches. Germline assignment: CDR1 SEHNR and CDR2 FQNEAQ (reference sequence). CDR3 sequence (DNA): TGTGCCAGCAGCTTAGAGGCGGGACAGGGATTAAATGAGCAGTATTTT. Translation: CASSLEAGQGLNEQYF. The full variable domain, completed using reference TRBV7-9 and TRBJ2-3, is DTGVSQNPRHKITKRGQNVTFRCDPISEHNRLYWYRQTLGQGPEFLTYFQNEAQLEKSRLLSDRFSAERPKGSFSTLEIQRTEQGDSAMYLCASSLEAGQGLNEQYFGPGTRLTVL.

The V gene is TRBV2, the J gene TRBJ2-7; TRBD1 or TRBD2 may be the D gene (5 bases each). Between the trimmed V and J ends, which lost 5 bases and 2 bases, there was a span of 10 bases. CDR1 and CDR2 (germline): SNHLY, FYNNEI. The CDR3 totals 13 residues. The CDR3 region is CASSHRDPYEQYV. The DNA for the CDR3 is TGTGCCAGCAGTCACCGGGACCCCTACGAGCAGTACGTC.

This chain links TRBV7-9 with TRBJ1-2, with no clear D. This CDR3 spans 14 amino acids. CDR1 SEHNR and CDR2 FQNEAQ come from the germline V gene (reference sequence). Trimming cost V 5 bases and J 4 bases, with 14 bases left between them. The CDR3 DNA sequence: TGTGCCAGCAGCCCCATGGGCGGACCCTATGGCTACACCTTC. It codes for CASSPMGGPYGYTF.

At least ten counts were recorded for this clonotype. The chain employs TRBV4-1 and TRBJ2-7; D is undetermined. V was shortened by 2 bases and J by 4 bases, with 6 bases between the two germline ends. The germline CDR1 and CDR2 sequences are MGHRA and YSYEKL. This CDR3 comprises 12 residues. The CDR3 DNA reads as TGCGCCAGCAGCCAACCTTCGTACGAGCAGTACTTC. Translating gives CASSQPSYEQYF.

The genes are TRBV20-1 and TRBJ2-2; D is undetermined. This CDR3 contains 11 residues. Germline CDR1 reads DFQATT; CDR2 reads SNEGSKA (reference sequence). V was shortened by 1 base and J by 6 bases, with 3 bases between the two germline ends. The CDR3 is CSARVPGELFF. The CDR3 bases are TGCAGTGCTAGAGTCCCCGGGGAGCTGTTTTTT.

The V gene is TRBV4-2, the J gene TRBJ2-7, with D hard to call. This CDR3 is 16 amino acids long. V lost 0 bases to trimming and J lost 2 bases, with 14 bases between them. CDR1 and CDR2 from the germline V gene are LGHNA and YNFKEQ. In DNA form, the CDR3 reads TGTGCCAGCAGCCAAGATGAGGCGGTCGGACCCTACGAGCAGTACTTC. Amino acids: CASSQDEAVGPYEQYF.

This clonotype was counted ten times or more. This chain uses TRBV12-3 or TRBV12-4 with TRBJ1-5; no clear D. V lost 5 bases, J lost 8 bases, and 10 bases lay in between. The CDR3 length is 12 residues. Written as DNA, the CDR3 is TGTGCCAGCAGTCCGTCCAGTGAGCCCCAGCATTTT. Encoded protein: CASSPSSEPQHF.

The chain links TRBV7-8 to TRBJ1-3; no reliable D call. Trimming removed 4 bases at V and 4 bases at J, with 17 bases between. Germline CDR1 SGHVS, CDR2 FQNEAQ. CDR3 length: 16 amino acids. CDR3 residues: CASSSFSGEGGNTIYF. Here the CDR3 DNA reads TGTGCCAGCAGCTCGTTTTCCGGGGAGGGCGGAAACACCATATATTTT.

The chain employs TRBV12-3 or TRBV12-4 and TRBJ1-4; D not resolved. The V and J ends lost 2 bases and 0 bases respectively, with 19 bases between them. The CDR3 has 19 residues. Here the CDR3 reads CASSLLRLGKNATNEKLFF. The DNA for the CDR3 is TGTGCCAGCAGTTTACTTCGTTTGGGGAAAAATGCAACTAATGAAAAACTGTTTTTT.

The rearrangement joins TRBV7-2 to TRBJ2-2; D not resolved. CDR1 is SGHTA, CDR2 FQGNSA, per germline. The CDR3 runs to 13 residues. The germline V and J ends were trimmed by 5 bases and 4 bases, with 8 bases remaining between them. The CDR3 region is CASSTPFTGELFF. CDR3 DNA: TGTGCCAGCAGCACCCCATTCACCGGGGAGCTGTTTTTT.

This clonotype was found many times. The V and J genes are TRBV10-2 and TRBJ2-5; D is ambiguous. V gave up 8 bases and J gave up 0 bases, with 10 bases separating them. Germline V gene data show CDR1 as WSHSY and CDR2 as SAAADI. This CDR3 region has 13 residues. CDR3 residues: CASGRVYQETQYF. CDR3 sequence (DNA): TGCGCCAGCGGCAGAGTCTACCAAGAGACCCAGTACTTC.

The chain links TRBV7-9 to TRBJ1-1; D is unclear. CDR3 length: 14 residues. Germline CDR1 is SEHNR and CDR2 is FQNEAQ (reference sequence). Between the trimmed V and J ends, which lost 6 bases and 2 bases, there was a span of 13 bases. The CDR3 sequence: CASRLRGSNTEAFF. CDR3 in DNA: TGTGCCAGCAGACTCAGAGGATCCAACACTGAAGCTTTCTTT. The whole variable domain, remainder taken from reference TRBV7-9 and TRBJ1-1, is DTGVSQNPRHKITKRGQNVTFRCDPISEHNRLYWYRQTLGQGPEFLTYFQNEAQLEKSRLLSDRFSAERPKGSFSTLEIQRTEQGDSAMYLCASRLRGSNTEAFFGQGTRLTVV.

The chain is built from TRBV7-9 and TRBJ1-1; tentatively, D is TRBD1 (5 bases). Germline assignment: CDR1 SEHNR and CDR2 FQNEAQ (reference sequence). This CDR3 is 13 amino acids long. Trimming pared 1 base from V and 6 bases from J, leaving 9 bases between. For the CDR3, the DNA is TGTGCCAGCAGCTTAGATTCAGGGTCTGAAGCTTTCTTT. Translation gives CASSLDSGSEAFF.

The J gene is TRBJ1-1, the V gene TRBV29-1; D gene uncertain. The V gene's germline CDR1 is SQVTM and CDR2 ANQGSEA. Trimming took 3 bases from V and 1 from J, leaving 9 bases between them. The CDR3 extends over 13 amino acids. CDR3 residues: CSVDQAPNTEAFF. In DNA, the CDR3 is TGCAGCGTTGATCAGGCCCCGAACACTGAAGCTTTCTTT.

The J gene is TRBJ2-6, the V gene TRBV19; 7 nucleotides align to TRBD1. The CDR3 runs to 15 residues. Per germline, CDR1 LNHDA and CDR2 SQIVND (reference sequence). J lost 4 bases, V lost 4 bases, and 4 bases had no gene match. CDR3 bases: TGTGCCAGTAGTAGCGACAGGGTCGGGGCCAACGTCCTGACTTTC. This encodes CASSSDRVGANVLTF.

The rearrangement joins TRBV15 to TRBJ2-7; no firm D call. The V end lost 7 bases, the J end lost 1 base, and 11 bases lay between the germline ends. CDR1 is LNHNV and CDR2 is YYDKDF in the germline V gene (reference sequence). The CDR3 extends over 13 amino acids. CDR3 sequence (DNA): TGTGCCACCATGTCGGACGGTTCCTACGAGCAGTACTTC. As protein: CATMSDGSYEQYF.